Listed below are T cell receptor beta chains from one sample, sequenced in a study of blood T cell repertoires in COVID-19. The table came from immunoSEQ multiplex PCR; TCRdb's copy has only in-frame clones and leaves some out. Of about 58,000 clones in the sample, about 85% were seen once. The sequenced material came from peripheral blood. These receptors all stem from a woman aged 65 to 85 with active COVID-19. The CDR3 runs from the conserved cysteine through the conserved F or W. The D gene is left open where the match is weak. The size entry is marked missing in some rows and otherwise reads once, few, many or a size class.

16,TRBD2,TRBV4-1,once,TRBJ2-3,CASSQGLAEGTDTQYF,TGCGCCAGCAGCCAAGGACTAGCGGAGGGCACAGATACGCAGTATTTT
15,TRBD2,TRBV19,NA,TRBJ2-5,CASSISGMGKETQYF,TGTGCCAGTAGTATAAGCGGGATGGGGAAAGAGACCCAGTACTTC
14,NA,TRBV4-2,NA,TRBJ2-2,CASSQRDGTGELFF,TGTGCCAGCAGCCAGAGGGATGGGACCGGGGAGCTGTTTTTT
14,NA,TRBV6-5,NA,TRBJ2-7,CASSYEAGPYEQYF,TGTGCCAGCAGTTATGAAGCGGGCCCCTACGAGCAGTACTTC
14,TRBD1,TRBV19,NA,TRBJ2-7,CASTPDRGSYEQYF,TGTGCCAGTACCCCCGACAGGGGCTCCTACGAGCAGTACTTC
17,TRBD1,TRBV4-2,NA,TRBJ1-2,CASSPYIGQDLSYGYTF,TGTGCCAGCAGCCCCTACATTGGACAGGATCTATCCTATGGCTACACCTTC
15,TRBD1,TRBV19,once,TRBJ2-7,CASSRDRDSSYEQYF,TGTGCCAGTAGTAGGGACAGGGATTCCTCCTACGAGCAGTACTTC
17,TRBD1,TRBV28,NA,TRBJ1-6,CASSLPQGAAYNSPLHF,TGTGCCAGCAGTTTACCCCAGGGGGCCGCCTATAATTCACCCCTCCACTTT
15,NA,TRBV11-2,NA,TRBJ2-1,CASSLISSPYNEQFF,TGTGCCAGCAGCTTAATCTCTAGTCCATACAATGAGCAGTTCTTC
14,TRBD1,TRBV5-1,NA,TRBJ2-1,CASSVGQGTNEQFF,TGCGCCAGCAGCGTGGGACAGGGGACCAATGAGCAGTTCTTC
13,TRBD1,TRBV5-1,NA,TRBJ2-7,CASSFTGVYEQYF,TGCGCCAGCAGCTTTACAGGGGTGTACGAGCAGTACTTC
15,NA,TRBV4-2,NA,TRBJ1-2,CASSQVGRGSYGYTF,TGTGCCAGCAGCCAAGTCGGCAGGGGAAGCTATGGCTACACCTTC
16,TRBD2,TRBV11-2,NA,TRBJ2-1,CASSLDQGLADNEQFF,TGTGCCAGCAGCTTAGATCAGGGACTAGCAGACAATGAGCAGTTCTTC
15,TRBD1,TRBV19,NA,TRBJ2-7,CASSISDRGPYEQYF,TGTGCCAGTAGTATTTCGGACAGGGGCCCCTACGAGCAGTACTTC
11,NA,TRBV5-1,NA,TRBJ2-1,CASSLTDEQFF,TGCGCCAGCAGCCTAACCGATGAGCAGTTCTTC
16,NA,TRBV5-1,NA,TRBJ2-3,CASRTTTASSTDTQYF,TGCGCCAGCAGGACCACGACAGCCTCTAGCACAGATACGCAGTATTTT
15,TRBD1,TRBV11-2,NA,TRBJ1-2,CASSRTGETNYGYTF,TGTGCCAGCAGCCGGACAGGGGAGACTAACTATGGCTACACCTTC
15,TRBD1,TRBV5-4,NA,TRBJ2-1,CASSWGQGAGNEQFF,TGTGCCAGCAGCTGGGGACAGGGGGCAGGGAATGAGCAGTTCTTC
14,TRBD1,TRBV28,NA,TRBJ2-5,CASSLPGQLETQYF,TGTGCCAGCAGTTTACCGGGACAGCTAGAGACCCAGTACTTC
15,NA,TRBV15,NA,TRBJ2-7,CATSRDLSYTYEQYF,TGTGCCACCAGCAGAGATCTTAGCTATACCTACGAGCAGTACTTC
15,TRBD1,TRBV4-2,NA,TRBJ1-4,CASSQWNRDSEKLFF,TGTGCCAGCAGCCAATGGAACAGGGACAGTGAAAAACTGTTTTTT
15,TRBD2,TRBV7-3,NA,TRBJ2-1,CASSLTLAEGNEQFF,TGTGCCAGCAGCTTAACTCTAGCGGAGGGCAATGAGCAGTTCTTC
13,NA,TRBV6-5,NA,TRBJ2-1,CASKVGGHNEQFF,TGTGCCAGCAAAGTAGGCGGGCACAATGAGCAGTTCTTC
17,TRBD1,TRBV28,NA,TRBJ1-2,CASSFYGTGGLNYGYTF,TGTGCCAGCAGTTTTTATGGGACAGGGGGCCTAAACTATGGCTACACCTTC
17,NA,TRBV5-8,NA,TRBJ1-3,CASSLDTSMVTGNTIYF,TGTGCCAGCAGCCTGGACACCTCCATGGTAACTGGAAACACCATATATTTT
14,NA,TRBV5-3,NA,TRBJ2-1,CARSLRDCYNEQFF,TGTGCCAGAAGCTTGAGGGACTGCTACAATGAGCAGTTCTTC
13,TRBD1,TRBV20-1,NA,TRBJ1-4,CSASPRTGIGLFF,TGCAGTGCTAGTCCCAGGACAGGGATAGGTCTGTTTTTT
13,NA,TRBV5-8,NA,TRBJ1-1,CASSLNMNTEAFF,TGTGCCAGCAGCCTTAACATGAACACTGAAGCTTTCTTT
13,NA,TRBV7-8,NA,TRBJ1-1,CASSLARGTEAFF,TGTGCCAGCAGCTTAGCGAGGGGGACTGAAGCTTTCTTT
16,TRBD2,TRBV7-7,NA,TRBJ2-1,CASSFQAGGRDNEQFF,TGTGCTAGCAGCTTCCAAGCGGGAGGGCGAGACAATGAGCAGTTCTTC
14,NA,TRBV10-2,NA,TRBJ1-3,CASKGGGSGNTIYF,TGCGCCAGCAAAGGTGGCGGCTCTGGAAACACCATATATTTT
15,TRBD1,TRBV6-5,NA,TRBJ1-2,CASIRTGRANYGYTF,TGTGCCAGCATCCGGACAGGGAGGGCTAACTATGGCTACACCTTC
15,TRBD2,TRBV5-1,once,TRBJ2-5,CASSLLAGEGETQYF,TGCGCCAGCAGTTTACTAGCGGGAGAGGGTGAGACCCAGTACTTC
15,NA,TRBV4-1,NA,TRBJ1-2,CASSQDVQLGNGYTF,TGCGCCAGCAGCCAAGATGTACAGCTTGGTAATGGCTACACCTTC
17,NA,TRBV27,NA,TRBJ2-7,CASSPSVALIRPYEQYF,TGTGCCAGCAGTCCCTCCGTGGCCCTTATTCGTCCCTACGAGCAGTACTTC
15,TRBD2,TRBV7-9,NA,TRBJ2-7,CASSPRLAGDYEQYF,TGTGCCAGCAGCCCCCGACTAGCGGGTGACTACGAGCAGTACTTC
14,TRBD2,TRBV19,NA,TRBJ2-7,CASSIDGGSYEQYF,TGTGCCAGTAGTATAGATGGCGGGAGCTACGAGCAGTACTTC
17,TRBD2,TRBV18,NA,TRBJ2-1,CASSPTGGLAGVGEQFF,TGTGCCAGCTCACCTACGGGAGGACTAGCGGGAGTGGGTGAGCAGTTCTTC
18,NA,TRBV19,NA,TRBJ1-2,CASSIAPGQISPLYGYTF,TGTGCCAGTAGTATAGCCCCCGGACAGATCTCGCCCCTCTATGGCTACACCTTC
17,TRBD1,TRBV4-1,NA,TRBJ1-3,CASSRQGLVLSGNTIYF,TGCGCCAGCAGCCGACAGGGTTTGGTCCTCTCTGGAAACACCATATATTTT
12,NA,TRBV18,NA,TRBJ2-5,CASSPNRETQYF,TGTGCCAGCTCACCAAACCGGGAGACCCAGTACTTC
17,TRBD1,TRBV9,NA,TRBJ2-3,CASSASGRGLSTDTQYF,TGTGCCAGCAGCGCCTCCGGCAGGGGGCTCTCCACAGATACGCAGTATTTT
16,NA,TRBV28,NA,TRBJ1-3,CASSNYLGGSGNTIYF,TGTGCCAGCAGTAACTACCTCGGGGGCTCTGGAAACACCATATATTTT
16,TRBD2,TRBV5-1,NA,TRBJ2-7,CASRPGLAESSYEQYF,TGCGCCAGCAGACCAGGACTAGCCGAGAGCTCCTACGAGCAGTACTTC
16,TRBD2,TRBV7-6,NA,TRBJ2-3,CASSLGVTSGSDTQYF,TGTGCCAGCAGCTTAGGCGTGACTAGCGGTTCAGATACGCAGTATTTT
16,TRBD1,TRBV9,NA,TRBJ2-2,CASSVGQGQGAGELFF,TGTGCCAGCAGCGTAGGACAGGGCCAGGGGGCCGGGGAGCTGTTTTTT
13,TRBD1,TRBV2,NA,TRBJ1-1,CASGTVMNTEAFF,TGTGCCAGCGGGACAGTCATGAACACTGAAGCTTTCTTT
15,TRBD2,TRBV30,NA,TRBJ2-1,CACLEAGGTYNEQFF,TGTGCCTGTTTGGAAGCGGGAGGCACCTACAATGAGCAGTTCTTC
15,NA,TRBV5-8,NA,TRBJ2-2,CASSLGTTNTGELFF,TGTGCCAGCAGCTTGGGGACTACGAACACCGGGGAGCTGTTTTTT
11,NA,TRBV25-1,NA,TRBJ2-7,CASSPSYEQYF,TGTGCCAGCAGTCCATCCTACGAGCAGTACTTC
14,TRBD2,TRBV7-3,NA,TRBJ2-5,CASSFSGRAETQYF,TGTGCCAGCAGCTTTAGCGGGAGGGCAGAGACCCAGTACTTC
15,NA,TRBV28,NA,TRBJ1-2,CASSPTAGGFRGYTF,TGTGCCAGCAGCCCTACGGCCGGGGGGTTCCGTGGCTACACCTTC
16,NA,TRBV28,NA,TRBJ2-1,CASSRTVGGDYNEQFF,TGTGCCAGCAGCCGAACGGTGGGGGGTGACTACAATGAGCAGTTCTTC
14,NA,TRBV3-1/TRBV3-2,once,TRBJ1-2,CASSQERVVGGYTF,TGTGCCAGCAGCCAAGAGAGGGTAGTCGGAGGCTACACCTTC
17,TRBD1,TRBV9,NA,TRBJ1-1,CASSAPRQGAGRTEAFF,TGTGCCAGCAGCGCGCCCAGACAGGGGGCAGGGAGGACTGAAGCTTTCTTT